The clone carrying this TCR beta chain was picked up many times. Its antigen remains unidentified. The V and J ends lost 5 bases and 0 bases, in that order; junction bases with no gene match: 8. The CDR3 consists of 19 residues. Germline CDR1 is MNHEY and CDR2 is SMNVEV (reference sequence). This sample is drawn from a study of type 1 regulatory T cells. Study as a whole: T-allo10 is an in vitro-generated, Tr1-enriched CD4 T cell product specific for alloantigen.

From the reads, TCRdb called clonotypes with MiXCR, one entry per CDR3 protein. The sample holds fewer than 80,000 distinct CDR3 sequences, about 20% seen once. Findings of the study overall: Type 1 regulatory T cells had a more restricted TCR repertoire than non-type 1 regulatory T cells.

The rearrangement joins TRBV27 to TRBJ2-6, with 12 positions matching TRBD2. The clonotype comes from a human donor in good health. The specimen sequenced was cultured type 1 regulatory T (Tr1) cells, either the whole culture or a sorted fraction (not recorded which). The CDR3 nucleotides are TGTGCCAGCAGTCCCGGGACTAGCGGGTCCCGCTCTGGGGCCAACGTCCTGACTTTC. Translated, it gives CASSPGTSGSRSGANVLTF.